The present entry profiles one T cell receptor (beta chain) with its context. The data stem from a study of T cell responses to AZD1222 COVID-19 vaccine. Libraries were prepared by immunoSEQ multiplex PCR; TCRdb keeps only in-frame clonotypes and omits some of them. This sample has 99,000 or so clones, with 75% to 90% found just once. Germline V gene data show CDR1 as PRHDT and CDR2 as FYEKMQ (reference sequence). The CDR3 extends over 14 amino acids. V lost 5 bases and J lost 6, with 14 bases in between. The sequencing used peripheral blood, collected 28 days after the second AZD1222 dose. The TCR comes from an adult who received the AZD1222 COVID-19 vaccine. The chain carries TRBV13 and TRBJ2-1; no reliable D call. The CDR3: CASSPNTQSNEQFF. In nucleotides, the CDR3 is TGTGCCAGCAGCCCGAATACTCAGAGCAATGAGCAGTTCTTC.